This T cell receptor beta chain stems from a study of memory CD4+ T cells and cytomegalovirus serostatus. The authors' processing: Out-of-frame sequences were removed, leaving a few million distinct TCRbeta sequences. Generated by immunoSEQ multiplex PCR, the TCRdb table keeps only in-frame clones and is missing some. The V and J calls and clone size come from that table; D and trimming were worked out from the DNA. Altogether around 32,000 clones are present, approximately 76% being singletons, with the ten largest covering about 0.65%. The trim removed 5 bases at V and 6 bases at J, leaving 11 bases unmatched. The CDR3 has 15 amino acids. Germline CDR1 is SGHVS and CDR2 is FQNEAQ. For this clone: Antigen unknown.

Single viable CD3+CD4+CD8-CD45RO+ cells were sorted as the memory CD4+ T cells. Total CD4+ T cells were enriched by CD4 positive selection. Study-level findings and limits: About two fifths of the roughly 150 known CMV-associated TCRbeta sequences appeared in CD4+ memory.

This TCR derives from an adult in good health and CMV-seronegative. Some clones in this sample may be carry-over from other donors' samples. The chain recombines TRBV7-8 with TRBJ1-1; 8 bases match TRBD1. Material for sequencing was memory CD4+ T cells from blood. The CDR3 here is CASSPSQGAQAEAFF. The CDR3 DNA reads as TGTGCCAGCAGCCCATCCCAGGGGGCGCAAGCTGAAGCTTTCTTT.